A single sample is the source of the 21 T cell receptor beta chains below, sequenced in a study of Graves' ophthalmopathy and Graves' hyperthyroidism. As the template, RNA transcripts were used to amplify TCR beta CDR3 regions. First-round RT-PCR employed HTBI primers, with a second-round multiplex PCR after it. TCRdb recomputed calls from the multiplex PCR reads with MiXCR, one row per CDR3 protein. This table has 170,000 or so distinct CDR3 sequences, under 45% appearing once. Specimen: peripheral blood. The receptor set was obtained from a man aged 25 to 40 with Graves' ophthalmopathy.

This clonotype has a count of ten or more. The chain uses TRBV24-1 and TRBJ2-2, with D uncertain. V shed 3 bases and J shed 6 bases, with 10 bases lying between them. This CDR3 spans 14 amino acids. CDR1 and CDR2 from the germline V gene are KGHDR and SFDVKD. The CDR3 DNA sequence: TGTGCCACCAGTGATCAGTATGTTGCCGGGGAGCTGTTTTTT. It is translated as CATSDQYVAGELFF.

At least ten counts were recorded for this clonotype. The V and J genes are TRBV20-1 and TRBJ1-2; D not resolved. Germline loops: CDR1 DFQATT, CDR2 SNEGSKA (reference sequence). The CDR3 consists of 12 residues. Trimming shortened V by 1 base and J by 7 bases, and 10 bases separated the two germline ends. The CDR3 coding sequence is TGCAGTGCTAGAGTCATGCCCCTTGGCTACACCTTC. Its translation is CSARVMPLGYTF.

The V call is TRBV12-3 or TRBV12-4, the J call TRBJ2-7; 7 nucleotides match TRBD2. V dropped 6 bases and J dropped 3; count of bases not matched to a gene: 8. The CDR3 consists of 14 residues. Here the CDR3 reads CASRLQAGSYEQYF. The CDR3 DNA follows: TGTGCCAGCAGATTACAAGCGGGAAGCTACGAGCAGTACTTC.

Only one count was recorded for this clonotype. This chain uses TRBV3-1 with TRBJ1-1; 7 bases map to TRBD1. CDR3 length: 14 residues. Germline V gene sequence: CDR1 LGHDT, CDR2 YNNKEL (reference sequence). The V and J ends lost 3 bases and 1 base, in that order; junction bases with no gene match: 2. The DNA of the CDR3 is TGTGCCAGCAGCCAGGGACAGACGAACACTGAAGCTTTCTTT. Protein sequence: CASSQGQTNTEAFF.

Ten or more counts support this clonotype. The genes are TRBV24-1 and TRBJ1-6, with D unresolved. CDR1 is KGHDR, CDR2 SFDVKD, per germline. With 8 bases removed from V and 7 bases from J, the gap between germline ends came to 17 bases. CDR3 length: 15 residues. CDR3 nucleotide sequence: TGTGCCACCAAATTCCTGGGCAGGACCAATTCACCCCTCCACTTT. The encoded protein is CATKFLGRTNSPLHF.

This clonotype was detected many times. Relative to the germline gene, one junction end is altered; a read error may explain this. DNA for the CDR3: TGTGCCAGCAGAGACAGGGTTTCCTTCGAGCAGTACTTC. Translation gives CASRDRVSFEQYF. The chain has TRBV27 and TRBJ2-7; 7 nucleotides match TRBD1. Germline assignment: CDR1 MNHEY and CDR2 SMNVEV (reference sequence). The CDR3 runs to 13 residues.

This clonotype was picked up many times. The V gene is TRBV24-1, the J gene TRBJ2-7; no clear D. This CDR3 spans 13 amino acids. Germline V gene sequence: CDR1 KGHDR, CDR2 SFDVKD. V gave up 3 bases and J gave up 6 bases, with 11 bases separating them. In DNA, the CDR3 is TGTGCCACCAGTGATGGCGACTCACCCGAGCAGTACTTC. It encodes CATSDGDSPEQYF.

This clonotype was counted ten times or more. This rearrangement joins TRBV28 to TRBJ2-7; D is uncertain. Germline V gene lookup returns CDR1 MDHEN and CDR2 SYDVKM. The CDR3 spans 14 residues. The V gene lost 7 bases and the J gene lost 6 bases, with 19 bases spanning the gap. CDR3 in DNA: TGTGCCAGCAACCCTAACGGGCGTGAAGGCGAGCAGTACTTC. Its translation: CASNPNGREGEQYF. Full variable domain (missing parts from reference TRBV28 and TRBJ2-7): DVKVTQSSRYLVKRTGEKVFLECVQDMDHENMFWYRQDPGLGLRLIYFSYDVKMKEKGDIPEGYSVSREKKERFSLILESASTNQTSMYLCASNPNGREGEQYFGPGTRLTVT.

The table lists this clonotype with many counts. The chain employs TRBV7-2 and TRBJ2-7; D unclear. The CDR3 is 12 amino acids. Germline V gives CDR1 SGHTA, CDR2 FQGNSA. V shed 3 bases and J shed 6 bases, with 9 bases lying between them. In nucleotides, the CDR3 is TGTGCCAGCAGCTTGTTTGGCGCCGAGCAGTACTTC. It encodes CASSLFGAEQYF.

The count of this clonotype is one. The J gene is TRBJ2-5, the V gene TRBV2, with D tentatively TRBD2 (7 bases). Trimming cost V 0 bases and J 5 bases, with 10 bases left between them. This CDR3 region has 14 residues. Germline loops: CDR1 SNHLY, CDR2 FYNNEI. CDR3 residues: CASSEARGLETQYF. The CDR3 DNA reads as TGTGCCAGCAGTGAAGCGCGGGGGCTGGAGACCCAGTACTTC.

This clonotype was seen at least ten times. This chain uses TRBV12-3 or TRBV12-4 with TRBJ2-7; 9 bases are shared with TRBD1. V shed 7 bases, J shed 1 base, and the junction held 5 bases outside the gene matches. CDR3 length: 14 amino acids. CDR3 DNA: TGTGCCAGCATCTTGGACAGGGGTTCCTACGAGCAGTACTTC. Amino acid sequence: CASILDRGSYEQYF.

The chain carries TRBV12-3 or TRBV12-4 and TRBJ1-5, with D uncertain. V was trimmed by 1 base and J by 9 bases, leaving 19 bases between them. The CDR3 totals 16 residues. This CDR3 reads CASSLGIGGSRAPQHF. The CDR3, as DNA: TGTGCCAGCAGTTTAGGAATTGGAGGGTCACGGGCGCCCCAGCATTTT.

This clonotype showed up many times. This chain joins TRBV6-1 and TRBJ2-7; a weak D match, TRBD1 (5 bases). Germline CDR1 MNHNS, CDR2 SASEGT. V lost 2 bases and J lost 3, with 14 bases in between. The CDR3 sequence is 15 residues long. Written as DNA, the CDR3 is TGTGCCAGCAGTGAATGGAAGGCAGGGAACTACGAGCAGTACTTC. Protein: CASSEWKAGNYEQYF.

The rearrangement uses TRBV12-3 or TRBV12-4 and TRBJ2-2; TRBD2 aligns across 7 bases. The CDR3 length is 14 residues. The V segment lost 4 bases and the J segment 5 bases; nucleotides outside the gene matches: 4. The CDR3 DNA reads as TGTGCCAGCAGTTCCCGTAGCGGGACCGGGGAGCTGTTTTTT. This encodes CASSSRSGTGELFF.

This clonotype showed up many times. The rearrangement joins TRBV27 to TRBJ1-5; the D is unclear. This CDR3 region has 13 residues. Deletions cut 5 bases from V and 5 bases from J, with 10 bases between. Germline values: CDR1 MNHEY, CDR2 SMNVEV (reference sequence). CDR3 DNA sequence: TGTGCCAGCAGTCCGACCCCGGATCAGCCCCAGCATTTT. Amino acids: CASSPTPDQPQHF.

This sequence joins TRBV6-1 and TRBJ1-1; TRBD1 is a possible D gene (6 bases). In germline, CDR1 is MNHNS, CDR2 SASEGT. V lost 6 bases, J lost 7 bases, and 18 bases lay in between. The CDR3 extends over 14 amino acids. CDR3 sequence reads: CASSKLAGTLEAFF. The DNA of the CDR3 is TGTGCCAGCAGCAAGTTGGCGGGGACACTTGAAGCTTTCTTT.

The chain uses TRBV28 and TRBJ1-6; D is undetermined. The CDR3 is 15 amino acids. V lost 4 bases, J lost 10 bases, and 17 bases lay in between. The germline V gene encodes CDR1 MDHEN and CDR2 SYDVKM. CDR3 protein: CASSYSTPTRSPLHF. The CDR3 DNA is TGTGCCAGCAGTTACTCGACCCCGACCCGGTCACCCCTCCACTTT.

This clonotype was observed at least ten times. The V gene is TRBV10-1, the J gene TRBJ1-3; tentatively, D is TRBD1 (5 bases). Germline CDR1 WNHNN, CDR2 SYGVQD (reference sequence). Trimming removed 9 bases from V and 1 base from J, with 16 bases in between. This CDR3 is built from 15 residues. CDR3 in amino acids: CARAGPSGSGNTIYF. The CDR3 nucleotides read TGCGCCAGAGCGGGACCCAGCGGATCTGGAAACACCATATATTTT.

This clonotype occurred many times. This CDR3 is CSARDYGTSEVETQYF. CDR3 DNA: TGCAGTGCTAGAGATTACGGGACTAGCGAGGTTGAGACCCAGTACTTC. The chain combines TRBV20-1 with TRBJ2-5; 10 bases map to TRBD2. The ends lost 0 bases at V and 5 bases at J; junction bases unmatched: 9. The length of the CDR3 is 16 residues. Germline CDR1 is DFQATT and CDR2 is SNEGSKA (reference sequence).

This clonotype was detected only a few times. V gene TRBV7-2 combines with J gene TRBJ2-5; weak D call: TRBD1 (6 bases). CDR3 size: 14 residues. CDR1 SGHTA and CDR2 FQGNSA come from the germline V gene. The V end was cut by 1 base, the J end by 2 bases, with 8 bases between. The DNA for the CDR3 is TGTGCCAGCAGCTTAGGGGGGCTACAAGAGACCCAGTACTTC. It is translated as CASSLGGLQETQYF.

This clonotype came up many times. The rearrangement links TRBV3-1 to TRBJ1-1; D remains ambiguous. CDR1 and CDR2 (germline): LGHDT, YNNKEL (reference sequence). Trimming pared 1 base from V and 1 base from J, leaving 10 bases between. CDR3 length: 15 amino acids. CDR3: CASSQGGLKNTEAFF. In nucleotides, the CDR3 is TGTGCCAGCAGCCAAGGTGGCCTCAAGAACACTGAAGCTTTCTTT.